This TCR beta chain was identified in a study of blood T cell repertoires in COVID-19. Study overall: The United States, Italy and Spain were the sources of the acute and convalescent COVID-19 samples. T cells, B-cell-depleted T cells, or PBMCs provided the cDNA or gDNA that served as material.

Assay used: immunoSEQ multiplex PCR; TCRdb lists only in-frame clones, some missing. The data show 85,000 to 100,000 clones, roughly 90% seen once. With 3 bases removed from V and 10 bases from J, the gap between germline ends came to 8 bases. The CDR3 has 12 amino acids. Germline V CDR1 and CDR2: SGHDT, YYEEEE. The chain employs TRBV5-6 and TRBJ1-6; tentatively, D is TRBD1 (5 bases). The origin of this receptor is a man aged 50 or older with active or convalescent COVID-19. Sequencing used peripheral blood. CDR3 nucleotide sequence: TGTGCCAGCAGCTCAGGGAAATCACCCCTCCACTTT. Protein product: CASSSGKSPLHF.